What follows is one T cell receptor beta chain and its context. Sequencing used immunoSEQ multiplex PCR; TCRdb keeps in-frame clones, though not all of them. The sample contains around 50,000 clones, around 92% of which appear only once. The CDR3 is 17 residues long. In germline, CDR1 is MDHEN, CDR2 SYDVKM. Trimming removed 6 bases from V and 2 bases from J; junction bases left unmatched: 14. These data originate in a study of T cell changes during pregnancy in multiple sclerosis. This clonotype originated in a female donor with multiple sclerosis, enrolled in a pregnancy study. The sequencing here drew on CD4+ T cells from peripheral blood mononuclear cells, taken in the third trimester of pregnancy. The J gene is TRBJ2-5, the V gene TRBV28, with 8 positions matching TRBD1. The CDR3 region has the DNA TGTGCCAGCAGAACCTTCGGACAGGGAAGATTACAAGAGACCCAGTACTTC. As protein: CASRTFGQGRLQETQYF.